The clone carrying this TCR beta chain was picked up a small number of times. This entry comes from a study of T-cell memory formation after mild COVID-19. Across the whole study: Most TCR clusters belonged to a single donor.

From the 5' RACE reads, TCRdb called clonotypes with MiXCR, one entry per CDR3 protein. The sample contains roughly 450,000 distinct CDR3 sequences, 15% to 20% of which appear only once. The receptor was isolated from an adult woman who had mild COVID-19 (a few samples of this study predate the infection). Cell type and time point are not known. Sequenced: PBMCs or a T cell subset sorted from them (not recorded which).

Here the CDR3 reads CASSPTYHSGAFF. In DNA form, the CDR3 reads TGTGCCAGCAGCCCTACTTACCACTCTGGGGCTTTCTTT. V and J are TRBV9 and TRBJ1-1; D is unclear. The CDR3 loop spans 13 amino acids. The V gene lost 4 bases and the J gene lost 11 bases, with 18 bases spanning the gap. Germline V gene sequence: CDR1 SGDLS, CDR2 YYNGEE.